This entry describes one T cell receptor (beta chain). Participants were placed into cohorts based on the clinical history they reported. The data derive from a study of blood T cell repertoires in COVID-19. Study overall: Spain, Italy and the United States supplied samples that represented acute and convalescent COVID-19.

V lost 2 bases to trimming and J lost 3 bases; unmatched junction nucleotides: 10. This CDR3 has 16 amino acids. Germline V gene data show CDR1 as SGHVS and CDR2 as FNYEAQ. Authors' analysis steps: Researchers report that nucleated cell counts were estimated from reference gene primer amplification. Profiling relied on immunoSEQ multiplex PCR, and the TCRdb table lists in-frame clones only, not all of them. V and J calls and clone size are given by that table; D and trimming were obtained from the DNA. Of a few hundred thousand clones in the sample, over 80% were seen once. The rearrangement links TRBV7-6 to TRBJ2-7; TRBD1 aligns across 7 bases. The sequenced material came from PBMCs or T cells enriched from blood (not recorded which). The receptor comes from a woman between 45 and 65 years old who had recovered from COVID-19. The CDR3, as DNA: TGTGCCAGCAGCTTACCCGGACAGGATCATCGCTACGAGCAGTACTTC. Protein: CASSLPGQDHRYEQYF. Combining the CDR3 with reference TRBV7-6 and TRBJ2-7 gives the whole variable domain GAGVSQSPRYKVTKRGQDVALRCDPISGHVSLYWYRQALGQGPEFLTYFNYEAQQDKSGLPNDRFSAERPEGSISTLTIQRTEQRDSAMYRCASSLPGQDHRYEQYFGPGTRLTVT.